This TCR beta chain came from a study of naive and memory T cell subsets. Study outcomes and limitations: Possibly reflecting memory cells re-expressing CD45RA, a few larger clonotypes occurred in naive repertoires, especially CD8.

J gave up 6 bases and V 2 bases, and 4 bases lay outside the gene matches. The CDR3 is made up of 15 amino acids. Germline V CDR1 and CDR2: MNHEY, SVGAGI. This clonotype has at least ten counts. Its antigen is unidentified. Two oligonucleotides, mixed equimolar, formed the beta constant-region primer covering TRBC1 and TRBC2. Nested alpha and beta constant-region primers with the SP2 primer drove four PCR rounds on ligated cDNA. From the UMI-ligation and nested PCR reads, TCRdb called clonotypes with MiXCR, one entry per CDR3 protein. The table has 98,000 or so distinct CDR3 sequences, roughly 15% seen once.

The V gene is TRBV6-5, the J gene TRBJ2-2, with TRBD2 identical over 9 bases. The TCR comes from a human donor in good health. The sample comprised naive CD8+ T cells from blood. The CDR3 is CASSYGTSFAGELFF. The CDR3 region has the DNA TGTGCCAGCAGTTACGGGACTAGCTTCGCCGGGGAGCTGTTTTTT.